This TCR beta chain appears in the sequencing data of a study of identifying expanded T cells in peripheral blood. General study points: Approximately 2-week clone count variance significantly increased as total template count grew. Roughly 1.2 clones differed between technical replicates, versus approximately 16 and 20 over time.

Assay: immunoSEQ multiplex PCR; the TCRdb copy retains only in-frame clones and omits some. This sample has tens of thousands of clones, with around 81% found just once. As regards this clone: Its antigen is not known.

After removal of 0 bases from V and 4 bases from J, the junction contained 0 bases not matched to a gene. Germline-derived CDR1 and CDR2 are SGHAT and FQNNGV. The CDR3 totals 14 residues. During the collection period, no donor immune events like infections were recorded. Sequenced sample: blood. The TCR sequence derives from a person aged 18 to 75 in good health. V and J are TRBV11-2 and TRBJ2-3, with 8 bases lining up with TRBD1. CDR3 coding DNA: TGTGCCAGCAGCTTAGACAGGGGGCCAGATACGCAGTATTTT. It yields the protein CASSLDRGPDTQYF.